Presented here are 25 T cell receptor beta chains from one specimen sequenced in a study of T-cell memory formation after mild COVID-19 (dated by TCRdb to the early 2020s). Library creation used 5' RACE. Sequenced using an Illumina NovaSeq 6000. TCRdb reanalyzed the raw reads on its own, using fastp at Q25 for trimming and MiXCR for clone calling, and kept in-frame beta chains. Every entry covers one CDR3 protein and lists the most common genes and DNA from its rows. The sample includes around 390,000 distinct CDR3 sequences, with around a sixth observed a single time. The ten top clones hold around a fifth of the sample. Sequencing was carried out using PBMCs or a T cell subset sorted from them (not recorded which). The receptors originated from a man younger than 30 who had mild COVID-19 (a few samples of this study predate the infection). The sample titles of this study are shuffled in the database, so cell type and time point are left out; the donor was told from shared clones.

The chain is built from TRBV20-1 and TRBJ2-2; D is uncertain. The CDR3 has 11 amino acids. V shed 6 bases and J shed 7 bases, with 9 bases lying between them. Germline V gene lookup returns CDR1 DFQATT and CDR2 SNEGSKA (reference sequence). The CDR3 reads CSAIKYGELFF. The CDR3 DNA is TGCAGTGCCATTAAATACGGGGAGCTGTTTTTT.

There are a few counts of this clonotype. The CDR3 sequence is CASSQDALAGPDTQYF. The CDR3 DNA follows: TGCGCCAGCAGCCAAGATGCCCTAGCGGGCCCAGATACGCAGTATTTT. The rearrangement joins TRBV4-3 to TRBJ2-3; TRBD2 aligns across 8 bases. The junction had 6 bases not matched to a gene; V was cut back by 0 bases and J by 4 bases. The V gene's germline CDR1 is LGHNA and CDR2 YSLEER. The CDR3 spans 16 residues.

This clonotype was observed a handful of times. The gene calls are TRBV29-1 and TRBJ2-7; D is unresolved. V dropped 4 bases and J dropped 0 bases, with 4 bases sitting between them. This CDR3 has 11 residues. Germline V gene data show CDR1 as SQVTM and CDR2 as ANQGSEA. The CDR3 nucleotides are TGCAGCGTTGCGTCCTCCTACGAGCAGTACTTC. It is translated as CSVASSYEQYF.

The rearrangement uses TRBV9 and TRBJ2-3, with 7 bases identical to TRBD2. J was trimmed by 7 bases and V by 4 bases; bases with no gene match: 15. The germline V gene encodes CDR1 SGDLS and CDR2 YYNGEE. The CDR3 extends over 16 amino acids. The CDR3, as DNA: TGTGCCAGCAGCAAAAGGCAGTTGGGGGGGGTGCATACGCAGTATTTT. It encodes CASSKRQLGGVHTQYF.

The J gene is TRBJ2-1, the V gene TRBV18; a weak D match, TRBD1 (6 bases). Trimming left V 2 bases short and J 10 bases short, with 12 bases between. The V gene's germline CDR1 is KGHSH and CDR2 LQKENI. CDR3 length equals 13 residues. Here the CDR3 DNA reads TGTGCCAGCTCACCAAAGGACAGCGACGAGCAGTTCTTC. Amino acid sequence: CASSPKDSDEQFF.

The chain is built from TRBV30 and TRBJ1-2, with D perhaps TRBD1 (6 bases). Germline CDR1 and CDR2: GTSNPN and SVGIG (reference sequence). The length of the CDR3 is 14 residues. V gave up 0 bases and J gave up 8 bases, with 16 bases separating them. Here the CDR3 DNA reads TGTGCCTGGAGTGTACTAGGGGGATCTTTGGGCTACACCTTC. This translates into CAWSVLGGSLGYTF.

This clonotype was detected a few times. As DNA, the CDR3 is TGTGCCAGCAGCTCCGTAAGGGGAGGGTATACGCAGTATTTT. Translating it yields CASSSVRGGYTQYF. The rearrangement links TRBV7-2 to TRBJ2-3, with 7 nucleotides matching TRBD2. The CDR3 is 14 amino acids. From germline, CDR1 is SGHTA and CDR2 FQGNSA. V shed 4 bases, J shed 7 bases, and the junction held 8 bases outside the gene matches.

This chain links TRBV7-6 with TRBJ2-5; D may match TRBD1 or TRBD2 (6 bases each). The CDR3 totals 15 residues. V was shortened by 1 base and J by 5 bases, with 14 bases between the two germline ends. Looked up from germline, CDR1 is SGHVS and CDR2 is FNYEAQ. This CDR3 is CASSLGPGAGETQYF. The DNA for the CDR3 is TGTGCCAGCAGCTTAGGGCCGGGGGCCGGCGAGACCCAGTACTTC.

This clonotype was recorded a few times. The chain recombines TRBV7-9 with TRBJ1-2, with D perhaps TRBD1 (5 bases). Trimming shortened V by 5 bases and J by 4 bases, and 14 bases separated the two germline ends. Germline CDR1 reads SEHNR; CDR2 reads FQNEAQ (reference sequence). The CDR3 consists of 14 residues. Written as DNA, the CDR3 is TGTGCCAGCAGCCCCCAGGGAGGCCCCTATGGCTACACCTTC. Its translation is CASSPQGGPYGYTF.

The chain employs TRBV29-1 and TRBJ1-1; no clear D. The CDR3 length is 12 residues. The V end lost 4 bases, the J end lost 0 bases, and 6 bases lay between the germline ends. Germline lookup yields CDR1 SQVTM and CDR2 ANQGSEA. In nucleotides, the CDR3 is TGCAGCGTTGTGAGGGTGAACACTGAAGCTTTCTTT. Translation gives CSVVRVNTEAFF.

The chain joins TRBV12-3 or TRBV12-4 to TRBJ2-7; 8 nucleotides agree with TRBD1. The V segment lost 4 bases and the J segment 7 bases; nucleotides outside the gene matches: 3. The CDR3 length is 12 residues. CDR3 amino acids: CASSYRDREQYV. The CDR3 bases are TGTGCCAGCAGTTACCGGGACAGGGAGCAGTACGTC.

This clonotype was seen many times. V gene TRBV28 combines with J gene TRBJ2-1, with 11 bases aligning to TRBD1. Germline V gene sequence: CDR1 MDHEN, CDR2 SYDVKM. The CDR3 consists of 17 residues. The trim removed 6 bases at V and 2 bases at J, leaving 9 bases unmatched. CDR3 bases: TGTGCCAGCAGGACGAAGGCGGGACAGGGGGCCTACAATGAGCAGTTCTTC. It encodes CASRTKAGQGAYNEQFF.

There are a few counts of this clonotype. CDR3 residues: CASSSPGRTNTEAFF. CDR3 bases: TGTGCCAGCAGTTCACCGGGACGGACGAACACTGAAGCTTTCTTT. This chain joins TRBV6-2 or TRBV6-3 and TRBJ1-1; a weak D match, TRBD1 (5 bases). V was cut by 4 bases and J by 1 base, with 13 bases left in between. The germline gives CDR1 MNHEY, CDR2 SVGEGT. The CDR3 is made up of 15 amino acids.

The V call is TRBV5-1, the J call TRBJ2-2; the D gene is possibly TRBD1 (6 bases). Trimming removed 4 bases at V and 2 bases at J, with 18 bases between. The CDR3 spans 17 residues. The germline CDR1 and CDR2 sequences are SGHRS and YFSETQ. CDR3 DNA: TGCGCCAGCAGCCCTACTCCGGACAGAAGAAACACCGGGGAGCTGTTTTTT. Protein: CASSPTPDRRNTGELFF. The full variable domain, in which reference TRBV5-1 and TRBJ2-2 provide the parts outside the CDR3, is KAGVTQTPRYLIKTRGQQVTLSCSPISGHRSVSWYQQTPGQGLQFLFEYFSETQRNKGNFPGRFSGRQFSNSRSEMNVSTLELGDSALYLCASSPTPDRRNTGELFFGEGSRLTVL.

The chain links TRBV7-6 to TRBJ1-4; tentatively, D is TRBD1 (5 bases). The CDR3 covers 14 residues. Trimming took 3 bases from V and 8 from J, leaving 13 bases between them. The germline V gene has CDR1 SGHVS and CDR2 FNYEAQ. CDR3 sequence reads: CASSLGPGEEKLFF. The CDR3 DNA reads TGTGCCAGCAGCTTGGGACCCGGGGAGGAAAAACTGTTTTTT. Drawing the rest from reference TRBV7-6 and TRBJ1-4, the complete variable domain is GAGVSQSPRYKVTKRGQDVALRCDPISGHVSLYWYRQALGQGPEFLTYFNYEAQQDKSGLPNDRFSAERPEGSISTLTIQRTEQRDSAMYRCASSLGPGEEKLFFGSGTQLSVL.

This clonotype came up a few times. The rearrangement joins TRBV6-5 to TRBJ1-1; D call uncertain. The CDR3 is 14 residues long. Trimming cost V 6 bases and J 7 bases, with 18 bases left between them. Germline CDR1 is MNHEY and CDR2 is SVGAGI. CDR3 region: CASSVWAGRVEAFF. In nucleotides, the CDR3 is TGTGCCAGCAGCGTATGGGCGGGAAGAGTTGAAGCTTTCTTT.

V and J are TRBV29-1 and TRBJ1-2; D ambiguous. The germline CDR1 and CDR2 sequences are SQVTM and ANQGSEA. CDR3 length equals 13 residues. Trimming cost V 4 bases and J 1 base, with 10 bases left between them. The CDR3 nucleotides are TGCAGCGTTGTGTCCCAAATTAACTATGGCTACACCTTC. Residues: CSVVSQINYGYTF. Filled out from reference TRBV29-1 and TRBJ1-2, the complete variable domain reads SAVISQKPSRDICQRGTSLTIQCQVDSQVTMMFWYRQQPGQSLTLIATANQGSEATYESGFVIDKFPISRPNLTFSTLTVSNMSPEDSSIYLCSVVSQINYGYTFGSGTRLTVV.

In its sample, this clonotype was seen a few times. The chain is built from TRBV3-1 and TRBJ2-1, with 8 bases fitting TRBD1. V shed 4 bases and J 3 bases; nucleotides not matched to a gene: 8. Per germline, CDR1 LGHDT and CDR2 YNNKEL (reference sequence). CDR3 length: 16 residues. The CDR3 sequence is CASSPPRTGNYNEQFF. The CDR3 nucleotides are TGTGCCAGCAGCCCCCCCCGGACAGGGAACTACAATGAGCAGTTCTTC.

This chain uses TRBV15 with TRBJ1-1, with D perhaps TRBD1 (6 bases). The CDR3 has 13 amino acids. The V end lost 3 bases, the J end lost 7 bases, and 12 bases lay between the germline ends. CDR1 is LNHNV and CDR2 is YYDKDF in the germline V gene (reference sequence). The CDR3 reads CATSRGGGREAFF. The CDR3 DNA reads TGTGCCACCAGCAGGGGGGGGGGGCGTGAAGCTTTCTTT. The entire variable domain, with the rest obtained from reference TRBV15 and TRBJ1-1, is as follows: DAMVIQNPRYQVTQFGKPVTLSCSQTLNHNVMYWYQQKSSQAPKLLFHYYDKDFNNEADTPDNFQSRRPNTSFCFLDIRSPGLGDTAMYLCATSRGGGREAFFGQGTRLTVV.

V gene TRBV7-2 combines with J gene TRBJ2-1; TRBD2 might be the D (6 bases). Germline assignment: CDR1 SGHTA and CDR2 FQGNSA. This CDR3 is 15 amino acids long. V lost 5 bases, J lost 1 base, and 12 bases lay in between. The CDR3 nucleotides are TGTGCCAGCAGCCCCCAGGCGGGATCCTACAATGAGCAGTTCTTC. This codes for CASSPQAGSYNEQFF.

This rearrangement joins TRBV12-3 or TRBV12-4 to TRBJ2-5; unclear D gene. The CDR3 covers 15 residues. The V gene lost 6 bases and the J gene lost 0 bases, with 14 bases spanning the gap. The CDR3 sequence is CASSNTRTYQETQYF. CDR3 DNA: TGTGCCAGCAGCAACACCCGAACGTACCAAGAGACCCAGTACTTC.

The rearrangement uses TRBV5-1 and TRBJ2-7; D may be TRBD2 (5 bases). The CDR3 is made up of 13 amino acids. Trimming removed 4 bases at V and 4 bases at J, with 12 bases between. Looked up from germline, CDR1 is SGHRS and CDR2 is YFSETQ. CDR3 loop: CASSPSGGYEQYV. The CDR3 region has the DNA TGCGCCAGCAGCCCGAGCGGCGGTTACGAGCAGTACGTC.

The genes are TRBV12-3 or TRBV12-4 and TRBJ1-3, with D possibly being TRBD1 (5 bases). This CDR3 has 15 amino acids. The V and J ends lost 6 bases and 2 bases respectively, with 14 bases between them. CDR3: CASSPGPGAGNTIYF. For the CDR3, the DNA is TGTGCCAGCAGCCCAGGGCCGGGCGCTGGAAACACCATATATTTT.

The chain is built from TRBV11-2 and TRBJ2-5; tentative D call: TRBD2 (5 bases). V lost 1 base and J lost 5, with 14 bases in between. This CDR3 is built from 15 residues. CDR1 is SGHAT and CDR2 is FQNNGV in the germline V gene. CDR3 nucleotides: TGTGCCAGCAGCTTAGGAGGACTCCCCCGGGAGACCCAGTACTTC. Translating gives CASSLGGLPRETQYF.

CDR3 residues: CASNPAAVGRNQPQHF. Here the CDR3 DNA reads TGTGCCAGCAACCCCGCCGCGGTAGGACGCAATCAGCCCCAGCATTTT. The chain carries TRBV6-5 and TRBJ1-5; no firm D call. The CDR3 length is 16 residues. V lost 7 bases, J lost 2 bases, and 18 bases lay in between. Germline-derived CDR1 and CDR2 are MNHEY and SVGAGI.